Following are 25 T cell receptor beta chains from one sample sequenced in a study of CD8 T cells in Susac syndrome. Reverse transcription of roughly 0.5 to 1 ug RNA was carried out with random hexamers. TCRdb independently ran MiXCR on the immunoSEQ multiplex PCR reads; one entry per CDR3 protein. The table shows some 120,000 distinct CDR3 sequences, with around 90% occurring only once. Sequencing was carried out using CD4+ T cells from PBMCs. The receptor source for this set is a human donor in good health.

The chain is built from TRBV6-1 and TRBJ1-4; 7 positions match TRBD1. Per germline, CDR1 MNHNS and CDR2 SASEGT. J was trimmed by 8 bases and V by 1 base; bases with no gene match: 4. CDR3 length: 14 residues. The CDR3 loop reads CASSEVAGGEKLFF. The CDR3 region has the DNA TGTGCCAGCAGTGAAGTGGCAGGGGGGGAAAAACTGTTTTTT.

The chain uses TRBV12-3 or TRBV12-4 and TRBJ2-1, with D maybe TRBD1 (6 bases). Trimming removed 3 bases at V and 10 bases at J, with 19 bases between. This CDR3 region has 15 residues. CDR3 in amino acids: CASSFPRGPRTEQFF. As DNA, the CDR3 is TGTGCCAGCAGTTTCCCCAGGGGACCCAGAACGGAGCAGTTCTTC.

This chain uses TRBV19 with TRBJ2-1, with D possibly TRBD1 on 6 matching bases. The germline V gene has CDR1 LNHDA and CDR2 SQIVND (reference sequence). Between the trimmed V and J ends, which lost 10 bases and 6 bases, there was a span of 22 bases. The CDR3 runs 15 residues. CDR3 loop: CATIYRDNKSNEQFF. CDR3 in DNA: TGTGCCACCATATACAGGGACAACAAATCCAATGAGCAGTTCTTC.

The V call is TRBV6-5, the J call TRBJ2-3; TRBD2 agrees at 13 bases. The CDR3 loop spans 16 amino acids. Germline values: CDR1 MNHEY, CDR2 SVGAGI. The V gene end was trimmed by 3 bases and the J gene end by 5 bases; junction bases not matched to a gene: 5. The CDR3 coding sequence is TGTGCCAGCAGTTATATCGGACTAGCGGGAGTAGATACGCAGTATTTT. This translates into CASSYIGLAGVDTQYF.

V and J are TRBV20-1 and TRBJ2-1, with 11 bases fitting TRBD2. The germline gives CDR1 DFQATT, CDR2 SNEGSKA (reference sequence). With V trimmed by 0 bases and J by 1 base, 5 bases remained unmatched. The CDR3 runs to 17 residues. CDR3 bases: TGCAGTGCTAGAGACAGGTCTAGCGGGAGGTCCTACAATGAGCAGTTCTTC. This sequence encodes CSARDRSSGRSYNEQFF.

This clonotype was recorded once. The V gene is TRBV29-1, the J gene TRBJ1-1; a possible D gene is TRBD1 (5 bases). Germline CDR1 is SQVTM and CDR2 is ANQGSEA. CDR3 length: 10 amino acids. V was pared by 6 bases and J by 5 bases, with 7 bases between. CDR3 in amino acids: CSVRGTEAFF. The CDR3 DNA follows: TGCAGCGTCCGGGGGACTGAAGCTTTCTTT.

J is TRBJ2-7 and V is TRBV7-2; 14 nucleotides align to TRBD2. Germline CDR1 is SGHTA and CDR2 is FQGNSA. J was trimmed by 4 bases and V by 4 bases; bases with no gene match: 6. CDR3 length: 16 amino acids. CDR3: CASSWSGTSGGYEQYF. CDR3 nucleotide sequence: TGTGCCAGCAGCTGGAGTGGGACTAGCGGGGGTTACGAGCAGTACTTC.

CDR3 amino acids: CASSAGEGSWSNQPQHF. CDR3 DNA sequence: TGTGCCAGCTCGGCAGGGGAAGGCTCCTGGAGCAATCAGCCCCAGCATTTT. V usage is TRBV5-5 and J usage is TRBJ1-5, with TRBD1 as a possible D gene (6 bases). The germline V gene has CDR1 SGHKS and CDR2 YYEKEE (reference sequence). The CDR3 is made up of 17 amino acids. With 7 bases removed from V and 1 base from J, the gap between germline ends came to 21 bases.

The chain uses TRBV23-1 and TRBJ2-7, with 11 bases lining up with TRBD1. TRBV23-1 is an ORF, and what it does is uncertain. This CDR3 has 14 amino acids. The V gene end was trimmed by 0 bases and the J gene end by 5 bases; junction bases not matched to a gene: 0. CDR3 nucleotide sequence: TGCGCCAGCAGTCAATCGGACAGGGGGCACGAGCAGTACTTC. Translation gives CASSQSDRGHEQYF.

The chain links TRBV5-1 to TRBJ2-4, with a tentative D call TRBD2 (5 bases). CDR1 and CDR2 from the germline V gene are SGHRS and YFSETQ. The CDR3 is 12 residues long. V lost 4 bases and J lost 13, with 15 bases in between. CDR3 sequence: CASSGGPGSQYF. For the CDR3, the DNA is TGCGCCAGCAGCGGAGGCCCCGGGTCACAGTACTTC.

This chain uses TRBV27 with TRBJ2-7, with 7 positions matching TRBD2. CDR1 and CDR2 from the germline V gene are MNHEY and SMNVEV (reference sequence). Trimming at V came to 1 base and at J to 2 bases, leaving 2 bases not matched to a gene. CDR3 length: 14 amino acids. The CDR3 DNA follows: TGTGCCAGCAGTTTATGGGGGGGGGCCTACGAGCAGTACTTC. Residues: CASSLWGGAYEQYF.

This clonotype appeared once. The V gene is TRBV30, the J gene TRBJ2-5; D gene ambiguous. The CDR3 extends over 11 amino acids. CDR1 and CDR2 from the germline V gene are GTSNPN and SVGIG (reference sequence). Trimming pared 2 bases from V and 4 bases from J, leaving 5 bases between. The CDR3 region has the DNA TGTGCCTGGAGTAATCGAGAGACCCAGTACTTC. Its protein is CAWSNRETQYF.

The gene calls are TRBV23-1 and TRBJ2-2; no reliable D call. TRBV23-1 counts as an open reading frame of uncertain function. The CDR3 extends over 16 amino acids. Trimming removed 2 bases from V and 1 base from J, with 11 bases in between. CDR3 in amino acids: CASSQITGGNTGELFF. The CDR3 DNA follows: TGCGCCAGCAGTCAAATTACGGGTGGGAACACCGGGGAGCTGTTTTTT.

The rearrangement links TRBV6-2 or TRBV6-3 to TRBJ2-2; 14 bases align to TRBD2. Germline lookup yields CDR1 MNHEY and CDR2 SVGEGT. The V segment lost 6 bases and the J segment 3 bases; nucleotides outside the gene matches: 3. The length of the CDR3 is 16 residues. Here the CDR3 reads CASSRLAGGYTGELFF. CDR3 sequence (DNA): TGTGCCAGCAGCCGACTAGCGGGAGGGTACACCGGGGAGCTGTTTTTT.

This chain links TRBV20-1 with TRBJ1-3; D uncertain. The V gene's germline CDR1 is DFQATT and CDR2 SNEGSKA (reference sequence). This CDR3 is 15 amino acids long. Trimming removed 0 bases from V and 0 bases from J, with 9 bases in between. The chain's CDR3 is CSARDRSISGNTIYF. CDR3 bases: TGCAGTGCTAGAGATCGTAGCATCTCTGGAAACACCATATATTTT.

The rearrangement joins TRBV27 to TRBJ1-5, with D tentatively TRBD1 (5 bases). The CDR3 totals 14 residues. Germline V CDR1 and CDR2: MNHEY, SMNVEV (reference sequence). V dropped 6 bases and J dropped 2 bases, with 11 bases sitting between them. The DNA of the CDR3 is TGTGCCAGCAGCCTCTCGGGGGGCAATCAGCCCCAGCATTTT. Translation gives CASSLSGGNQPQHF.

J is TRBJ2-2 and V is TRBV9; possible D gene TRBD2, 6 bases. With 3 bases removed from V and 6 bases from J, the gap between germline ends came to 9 bases. Germline V lookup: CDR1 SGDLS, CDR2 YYNGEE. The CDR3 loop spans 13 amino acids. CDR3 loop: CASSGEEAGELFF. The CDR3 nucleotides are TGTGCCAGCAGCGGGGAGGAGGCCGGGGAGCTGTTTTTT. Full variable domain (outside the CDR3, taken from reference TRBV9 and TRBJ2-2): DSGVTQTPKHLITATGQRVTLRCSPRSGDLSVYWYQQSLDQGLQFLIQYYNGEERAKGNILERFSAQQFPDLHSELNLSSLELGDSALYFCASSGEEAGELFFGEGSRLTVL.

The V call is TRBV7-2, the J call TRBJ2-2; possibly TRBD2 for D (6 bases). Germline V gene lookup returns CDR1 SGHTA and CDR2 FQGNSA. Trimming removed 7 bases at V and 2 bases at J, with 11 bases between. The CDR3 spans 14 residues. As DNA, the CDR3 is TGTGCCAGCATAGAGGGGACTAACACCGGGGAGCTGTTTTTT. It specifies CASIEGTNTGELFF. The full variable domain, completed using reference TRBV7-2 and TRBJ2-2, is GAGVSQSPSNKVTEKGKDVELRCDPISGHTALYWYRQSLGQGLEFLIYFQGNSAPDKSGLPSDRFSAERTGGSVSTLTIQRTQQEDSAVYLCASIEGTNTGELFFGEGSRLTVL.

The gene calls are TRBV7-2 and TRBJ1-2, with TRBD1 as a possible D gene (5 bases). Germline CDR1 SGHTA, CDR2 FQGNSA. V was shortened by 2 bases and J by 3 bases, with 10 bases between the two germline ends. The CDR3 length is 14 residues. The CDR3 reads CASSLFTGDYGYTF. DNA for the CDR3: TGTGCCAGCAGCTTATTTACGGGGGACTATGGCTACACCTTC.

This chain links TRBV27 with TRBJ2-7, with a tentative D call TRBD2 (6 bases). This CDR3 region has 14 residues. V lost 6 bases and J 4 bases, leaving 16 bases between the germline ends. Germline-derived CDR1 and CDR2 are MNHEY and SMNVEV (reference sequence). CDR3 coding DNA: TGTGCCAGCAGCCGCTGGGACGGGGGATACGAGCAGTACTTC. Protein: CASSRWDGGYEQYF.

The chain is built from TRBV9 and TRBJ1-1; possibly TRBD1 for D (5 bases). The V end lost 5 bases, the J end lost 6 bases, and 14 bases lay between the germline ends. This CDR3 has 13 residues. The V gene's germline CDR1 is SGDLS and CDR2 YYNGEE. Here the CDR3 DNA reads TGTGCCAGCAGTGCCGTCGGGGCGGCTGAAGCTTTCTTT. This translates into CASSAVGAAEAFF.

This chain links TRBV5-4 with TRBJ2-5, with 13 positions matching TRBD2. The CDR3 length is 17 residues. V lost 4 bases to trimming and J lost 8 bases; unmatched junction nucleotides: 14. CDR1 is SGHNT, CDR2 YYREEE, per germline (reference sequence). Written as DNA, the CDR3 is TGTGCCAGCAGCCCCGAGACTAGCGGGAGGCCCCATAGTACCCAGTACTTC. Amino acids: CASSPETSGRPHSTQYF.

The chain recombines TRBV6-2 or TRBV6-3 with TRBJ2-3, with 8 bases fitting TRBD2. Germline trimming cut 2 bases from V and 3 bases from J; bases unmatched to any gene: 10. The length of the CDR3 is 17 residues. CDR1 MNHEY and CDR2 SVGEGT come from the germline V gene. CDR3 nucleotides: TGTGCCAGCAGTTACCGCGGGACTAGGATACGAACAGATACGCAGTATTTT. This codes for CASSYRGTRIRTDTQYF.

This clonotype has just one count. The CDR3 loop is CASTPRARGSGNTIYF. CDR3 coding DNA: TGTGCCAGCACCCCGCGGGCCAGGGGCTCTGGAAACACCATATATTTT. The V and J genes are TRBV6-2 or TRBV6-3 and TRBJ1-3; TRBD1 might be the D (6 bases). This CDR3 has 16 residues. From germline, CDR1 is MNHEY and CDR2 SVGEGT. V was shortened by 7 bases and J by 0 bases, with 16 bases between the two germline ends.

V and J are TRBV10-3 and TRBJ1-2; D is undetermined. The CDR3 contains 15 residues. V was cut by 0 bases and J by 2 bases, with 10 bases left in between. Germline V lookup: CDR1 ENHRY, CDR2 SYGVKD. The CDR3 region has the DNA TGTGCCATCAGTGAGTCGATTGCTATAAACTATGGCTACACCTTC. Its translation is CAISESIAINYGYTF.